This T cell receptor (beta chain) was recovered during a study of T cells in localized non-small cell lung cancer (dated by TCRdb to the early 2020s). As for the study more broadly: T cell repertoires of more than 200 early-stage NSCLC patients were analyzed, with tumors being compared against uninvolved tumor-adjacent lungs. The cohort was made up of around 250 treatment-naive NSCLC patients whose localized lung tumors had been resected. Of the NSCLC patients, about 130 were male and roughly 110 were female, and the mean age was approximately 64 years. Overall results and qualifications from the work: The highest T cell clonality was observed in uninvolved tumor-adjacent lung, where clonality exceeded that of tumor, suggesting that antigenic responses were more focused in uninvolved tumor-adjacent lung. A median of roughly 60 of the top 100 tumor clones turned up in the paired uninvolved adjacent lung, and 25 to 30 of those clones also ranked among the top 100 of that same adjacent lung. Because multi-region sequencing of the tumors was not done, intratumor heterogeneity could not be ruled out. Higher blood T cell density associated with longer overall survival, while higher adjacent-lung clonality associated with shorter survival. Because the study design was exploratory, TCR variables were selected using unadjusted p-values without false-discovery rate correction.

Cut back by 3 bases and 2 bases, the V and J ends lie 8 bases apart. The germline V gene encodes CDR1 LNHDA and CDR2 SQIVND (reference sequence). The CDR3 measures 13 amino acids from cysteine to phenylalanine. The DNA shown is the 39-base CDR3, in frame from base 1. At diagnosis, peripheral blood, uninvolved tumor-adjacent lung and tumor were collected and stored as a combination of fresh-frozen and FFPE material. TCR beta CDR3 regions were sequenced from DNA using the immunoSEQ Assay. The paper's processing steps were these. To compute T cell density, TCR beta template counts were normalized to usable DNA, which was estimated by amplifying housekeeping genes. The preseqR package was used to estimate richness by extrapolating to 400,000 templates for PBMC samples and to 120,000 templates for tissue samples. Clonality was calculated as one minus Pielou's evenness. Tissue-enriched TCRs were identified through differential abundance testing performed on productive amino-acid clonotypes, with a minimum total count of 5 and an alpha of 0.1. The Jaccard Index and the Morisita Overlap Index were used to quantify repertoire overlap between compartments. GLIPH clustered TCR beta CDR3s with public tetramer-defined viral CDR3s; viral motifs required at least three viral sequences plus V-gene enrichment. Sourced from immuneACCESS, this table was stored by TCRdb with only in-frame sequences that have V and J called. A share of the clones is absent; for the studies checked, an unresolved V gene accounts for under half, and the remainder has no known explanation. D and trimming come from the DNA, and the V and J calls and clone size come from that table. Within this sample are thousands of clones, with around a quarter of them counted one time only. Around 15% of the sample comes from the top ten.

Points on this clone: Its target antigen remains unknown. Per-base qualities were not stored, and no clone one base away is much larger.

Sequencing was performed on lung tumor tissue, taken before any cancer treatment. The chain joins TRBV19 to TRBJ2-7; the D segment cannot be called with confidence. The receptor was derived from a female donor at least 60 years old with stage I lung adenocarcinoma. The DNA sequence is as follows: TGTGCCAGTAGTATTGACGTTACCTACGAGCAGTACTTC. Translated, this gives CASSIDVTYEQYF.